This TCR beta chain was sequenced during a study of Ad26.COV2.S vaccination and SARS-CoV-2 variants. Whole-study context: Donor allocation was to the COV1001 Ad26.COV2.S trial arm. By the intramuscular route, Ad26.COV2.S was given once, or twice 56 days apart.

A remark on this clone: Its cognate antigen is unknown.

Some clones are missing from TCRdb's copy, which holds only in-frame ones; the method was immunoSEQ multiplex PCR. The table includes 300,000 to 400,000 clones, 88% detected once. Stated treatment: roughly 18 received Ad26.COV2.S at low or high dose, single or two shots; about five received placebo; per-sample allocation not given. Sampling was done on day 63 after the first vaccine or placebo injection. This vaccine is an Ad26 vector that expresses the Wuhan-strain SARS-CoV-2 spike. Whole-study results and caveats: It was reported that spike-specific CD8+ and CD4+ T cell responses were substantially broad after vaccination.

The CDR3 has 12 amino acids. Germline CDR1 is SEHNR and CDR2 is FQNEAQ (reference sequence). The V and J ends lost 5 bases and 6 bases respectively, with 9 bases between them. The receptor was isolated from a person between 18 and 59 years old who received the Ad26.COV2.S COVID-19 vaccine or a placebo. This chain links TRBV7-9 with TRBJ2-3; tentative D call: TRBD1 (6 bases). Source: peripheral blood, taken in a trial of Ad26.COV2.S vaccine versus placebo. The CDR3 DNA is TGTGCCAGCAGCATCCAGGGGGATACGCAGTATTTT. Residues: CASSIQGDTQYF. The whole variable domain, remainder taken from reference TRBV7-9 and TRBJ2-3, is DTGVSQNPRHKITKRGQNVTFRCDPISEHNRLYWYRQTLGQGPEFLTYFQNEAQLEKSRLLSDRFSAERPKGSFSTLEIQRTEQGDSAMYLCASSIQGDTQYFGPGTRLTVL.